This T cell receptor (beta chain) derives from a study of T cells in Graves' hyperthyroidism and ophthalmopathy. General study findings and limits: Blood also carried most thyroid clonotypes expanded above 0.001.

V dropped 5 bases and J dropped 9 bases, with 20 bases sitting between them. CDR3 length: 16 amino acids. In germline, CDR1 is MDHEN, CDR2 SYDVKM. This clonotype was counted only a few times. The antigen remains undetermined. Any patient presenting with uncontrolled infection, other autoimmune disease, pregnancy or lactation was left out. The investigators amplified TCR beta CDR3 regions from RNA transcripts. Primed by the HTBI set, a first-round RT-PCR was run on the TCR CDR3. Using its own MiXCR run on the multiplex PCR reads, TCRdb lists one record per CDR3 protein. The data contain roughly 380,000 distinct CDR3 sequences, about 13% of them singletons.

Sequencing input: blood. This receptor was obtained from a woman younger than 35 with Graves' hyperthyroidism. This rearrangement joins TRBV28 to TRBJ1-6; D is unresolved. In DNA form, the CDR3 reads TGTGCCAGCAGTCTTTATTTGGCCACGGCGGGTTCACCCCTCCACTTT. It codes for CASSLYLATAGSPLHF. Together with reference TRBV28 and TRBJ1-6, the CDR3 gives the full variable domain: DVKVTQSSRYLVKRTGEKVFLECVQDMDHENMFWYRQDPGLGLRLIYFSYDVKMKEKGDIPEGYSVSREKKERFSLILESASTNQTSMYLCASSLYLATAGSPLHFGNGTRLTVT.